This record looks at one TCR beta chain sequence and its context. The antigen is not known. The repertoire was sequenced with immunoSEQ multiplex PCR; TCRdb's copy has only in-frame clones and lacks some. The table records some 70,000 clones, 80% to 95% of them present only once. The sample comes from a study of OX40 agonist ivuxolimab in advanced cancers. Study background: Patients took ivuxolimab, an agonistic anti-OX40 (CD134) antibody.

The CDR3 loop spans 12 amino acids. Germline CDR1 is MDHEN and CDR2 is SYDVKM. V was pared by 7 bases and J by 7 bases, with 13 bases between. General study findings and limits: In CD8+ T cells, expanded clones were on average more numerous than in CD4+. Normalized T-cell clonal expansion was also low in a subset of nonresponders.

The TCR originated in an adult with an advanced solid tumor such as melanoma, head and neck, liver or kidney cancer. The chain couples TRBV28 to TRBJ1-2; D not resolved. The sequenced sample was CD4+ or CD8+ T cells sorted from blood, obtained in a trial of the OX40 agonist ivuxolimab. CDR3 in amino acids: CASTLTEGGYTF. CDR3 bases: TGTGCCAGCACCTTAACAGAGGGTGGCTACACCTTC.